These T cell receptor beta chains were read from a single sample in a study of cytomegalovirus exposure and HLA in healthy donors. Assay: immunoSEQ multiplex PCR; the TCRdb copy retains only in-frame clones and omits some. There are approximately 170,000 clones in the sample; approximately 81% occur only once, and about 2.4% lies in the top ten. The sample was PBMCs. These receptors originate from a man aged 30 to 39 in good health and CMV-seropositive. CDR3s include the opening cysteine and the closing phenylalanine or tryptophan. Fields, in order: clone size, V gene, D gene, J gene, CDR3 protein, CDR3 DNA. D genes are given only for firm matches. Clone sizes are given selectively: once, few, many, or a class where the clone is expanded.

-,TRBV5-1,-,TRBJ2-1,CASSLGLSSYNEQFF,TGCGCCAGCAGCTTGGGACTGAGCTCCTACAATGAGCAGTTCTTC
-,TRBV27,TRBD1,TRBJ1-1,CASSSGGYTEAFF,TGTGCCAGCAGTTCAGGGGGTTACACTGAAGCTTTCTTT
-,TRBV5-1,TRBD2,TRBJ2-1,CASSTSGGRVGNEQFF,TGCGCCAGCAGCACCAGCGGGGGACGTGTCGGTAATGAGCAGTTCTTC
-,TRBV5-4,-,TRBJ2-2,CASSLAMSGELFF,TGTGCCAGCAGCTTGGCCATGTCCGGGGAGCTGTTTTTT
-,TRBV7-9,TRBD2,TRBJ2-1,CSSSARLAGAYNEQFF,TGTTCCAGCAGCGCCCGACTAGCGGGAGCGTACAATGAGCAGTTCTTC
-,TRBV7-2,-,TRBJ2-2,CASSLGQPTGELFF,TGTGCCAGCAGCTTAGGACAGCCCACCGGGGAGCTGTTTTTT
once,TRBV29-1,TRBD1,TRBJ1-3,CSGLRRDSGNTIYF,TGCAGCGGTTTAAGAAGGGACAGTGGAAACACCATATATTTT
-,TRBV28,TRBD2,TRBJ2-3,CASSSQREAPDTQYF,TGTGCCAGCAGTTCCCAGCGGGAGGCTCCAGATACGCAGTATTTT
-,TRBV14,TRBD2,TRBJ2-3,CASSPQLAVSTDTQYF,TGTGCCAGCAGCCCCCAACTAGCGGTTTCCACAGATACGCAGTATTTT
-,TRBV11-3,TRBD2,TRBJ2-1,CASSSTSGWSSYNEQFF,TGTGCCAGCAGCTCGACTAGCGGGTGGTCCTCCTACAATGAGCAGTTCTTC
few,TRBV7-9,-,TRBJ2-1,CASSSIDNEQFF,TGTGCCAGCAGCTCGATAGACAATGAGCAGTTCTTC
-,TRBV7-2,-,TRBJ2-5,CASSLDFRGTQYF,TGTGCCAGCAGCTTAGATTTTCGAGGGACCCAGTACTTC
few,TRBV27,-,TRBJ2-1,CASSPTMSSYNEQFF,TGTGCCAGCAGTCCTACGATGAGCTCCTACAATGAGCAGTTCTTC
-,TRBV7-2,-,TRBJ2-6,CASSLGHSGANVLTF,TGTGCCAGCAGCTTAGGGCACTCTGGGGCCAACGTCCTGACTTTC